The rows below give T cell receptor beta chains drawn from one sample of a study of regulatory T cells in long-lasting Graves disease. Each CDR3 protein gets one entry after TCRdb re-called the multiplex PCR reads with MiXCR. The profile shows fewer than 400,000 distinct CDR3 sequences, about 20% of them singletons. This sample comprised peripheral blood mononuclear cells (PBMCs), obtained when the disease was refractory, from a patient treated with antithyroid drugs. These receptors were collected from a female donor with Graves disease. Each CDR3 is given with its conserved first and last residue. Fields, in order: CDR3 protein, CDR3 DNA, V gene, J gene, D gene, clone size. A D gene is named only where the DNA matches it firmly. Size tells how often a clone was seen (once, few, many) or the class of an expanded clone, and some rows leave it out.

CDR3: CASTLSFSTSAETQYF
DNA: TGTGCCAGCACGCTCAGCTTCAGTACTAGCGCAGAGACCCAGTACTTC
V: TRBV6-1
J: TRBJ2-5
D: TRBD2
size: many

CDR3: CASSPLTGPYGYTF
DNA: TGTGCCAGCAGTCCGCTGACAGGGCCCTATGGCTACACCTTC
V: TRBV28
J: TRBJ1-2
D: TRBD1
size: many

CDR3: CAWSVRTGELFF
DNA: TGTGCCTGGAGTGTCAGGACCGGGGAGCTGTTTTTT
V: TRBV30
J: TRBJ2-2
D: -
size: few

CDR3: CASSEAGGSGLSEKLFF
DNA: TGCGCCAGCAGTGAGGCAGGGGGCTCCGGGTTGAGTGAAAAACTGTTTTTT
V: TRBV10-2
J: TRBJ1-4
D: TRBD1
size: -

CDR3: CASSFGTLMNTEAFF
DNA: TGCGCCAGCAGCTTTGGGACACTCATGAACACTGAAGCTTTCTTT
V: TRBV5-1
J: TRBJ1-1
D: -
size: -

CDR3: CASSLDCTSYEQYF
DNA: TGTGCCAGCAGCTTAGATTGCACCTCCTACGAGCAGTACTTC
V: TRBV11-2
J: TRBJ2-7
D: -
size: -

CDR3: CASSLFLAGADTQYF
DNA: TGTGCCAGCAGTTTATTTCTAGCGGGAGCGGATACGCAGTATTTT
V: TRBV27
J: TRBJ2-3
D: TRBD2
size: -

CDR3: CASSLDRGGNSPLHF
DNA: TGTGCCAGCAGCTTAGACAGGGGTGGTAATTCACCCCTCCACTTT
V: TRBV7-2
J: TRBJ1-6
D: TRBD1
size: few

CDR3: CASSSPGLAGYEQYF
DNA: TGTGCCAGCAGTTCTCCGGGACTAGCGGGGTACGAGCAGTACTTC
V: TRBV6-9
J: TRBJ2-7
D: TRBD2
size: -

CDR3: CASSFGELVNNEQFF
DNA: TGTGCCAGCAGCTTTGGGGAGTTGGTGAACAATGAGCAGTTCTTC
V: TRBV13
J: TRBJ2-1
D: -
size: -

CDR3: CAWSVKGGYGYTF
DNA: TGTGCCTGGAGTGTTAAGGGTGGCTATGGCTACACCTTC
V: TRBV30
J: TRBJ1-2
D: -
size: many

CDR3: CASSLRGLTDNSGANVLTF
DNA: TGTGCCAGCAGTTTAAGGGGCCTGACAGACAACTCTGGGGCCAACGTCCTGACTTTC
V: TRBV12-3/TRBV12-4
J: TRBJ2-6
D: -
size: few

CDR3: CASSGTEAFF
DNA: TGTGCCTCGTCCGGGACTGAAGCTTTCTTT
V: TRBV11-2
J: TRBJ1-1
D: -
size: many

CDR3: CSARRGCYEQYF
DNA: TGCAGTGCTAGAAGGGGCTGCTACGAGCAGTACTTC
V: TRBV20-1
J: TRBJ2-7
D: -
size: -

CDR3: CASSNDRGHQPQHF
DNA: TGTGCCAGCAGCAACGACAGGGGACATCAGCCCCAGCATTTT
V: TRBV7-2
J: TRBJ1-5
D: TRBD1
size: many

CDR3: CASTQGDPRGANTGELFF
DNA: TGCGCCAGCACCCAGGGGGACCCAAGAGGCGCGAACACCGGGGAGCTGTTTTTT
V: TRBV4-1
J: TRBJ2-2
D: TRBD1
size: -

CDR3: CATSDYGGELFF
DNA: TGTGCCACCAGTGATTACGGCGGGGAGCTGTTTTTT
V: TRBV24-1
J: TRBJ2-2
D: -
size: many

CDR3: CASSESIGESNQPQHF
DNA: TGCGCCAGCAGTGAGTCGATCGGGGAGAGCAATCAGCCCCAGCATTTT
V: TRBV10-2
J: TRBJ1-5
D: -
size: -

CDR3: CASSFGGGQGIPYGYTF
DNA: TGTGCCAGCAGTTTCGGGGGGGGACAGGGCATCCCCTATGGCTACACCTTC
V: TRBV12-3/TRBV12-4
J: TRBJ1-2
D: TRBD1
size: many

CDR3: CASSAGTSAGELFF
DNA: TGTGCCAGCAGCGCCGGTACTAGCGCCGGGGAGCTGTTTTTT
V: TRBV7-8
J: TRBJ2-2
D: TRBD2
size: many

CDR3: CASSLGLRDRGSGELFF
DNA: TGTGCCAGCAGCTTAGGCCTGAGGGACCGAGGGTCCGGGGAGCTGTTTTTT
V: TRBV13
J: TRBJ2-2
D: -
size: -

CDR3: CASSTGTSKLQETQYF
DNA: TGTGCCAGCAGCACCGGGACTAGCAAACTCCAAGAGACCCAGTACTTC
V: TRBV6-4
J: TRBJ2-5
D: TRBD2
size: few

CDR3: CASSHRANQPQHF
DNA: TGTGCCAGCAGTCACAGGGCTAATCAGCCCCAGCATTTT
V: TRBV28
J: TRBJ1-5
D: -
size: many

CDR3: CSVERTNTGELFF
DNA: TGCAGCGTTGAACGGACGAACACCGGGGAGCTGTTTTTT
V: TRBV29-1
J: TRBJ2-2
D: -
size: once

CDR3: CASSSKGGVYEQYF
DNA: TGTGCCAGCAGCTCGAAAGGCGGGGTCTACGAGCAGTACTTC
V: TRBV7-9
J: TRBJ2-7
D: -
size: once

CDR3: CSAGSSYEQYF
DNA: TGCAGCGCAGGGAGCTCCTACGAGCAGTACTTC
V: TRBV29-1
J: TRBJ2-7
D: -
size: -

CDR3: CASSRQGTNYGYTF
DNA: TGTGCCAGCAGTCGACAGGGGACGAACTATGGCTACACCTTC
V: TRBV28
J: TRBJ1-2
D: TRBD1
size: many

CDR3: CSASAGARNEQFF
DNA: TGCAGTGCTAGTGCGGGAGCTAGGAATGAGCAGTTCTTC
V: TRBV20-1
J: TRBJ2-1
D: TRBD2
size: -

CDR3: CSVTQGLDNEQFF
DNA: TGCAGCGTCACGCAGGGACTAGACAATGAGCAGTTCTTC
V: TRBV29-1
J: TRBJ2-1
D: TRBD2
size: -

CDR3: CSASTSGSVETQYF
DNA: TGCAGTGCTAGTACTAGCGGGAGCGTAGAGACCCAGTACTTC
V: TRBV20-1
J: TRBJ2-5
D: TRBD2
size: -